This record covers a single TCR beta chain. Its antigen is still unknown. Germline CDR1 and CDR2: SNHLY and FYNNEI. V was shortened by 8 bases and J by 8 bases, with 19 bases between the two germline ends. The CDR3 is 14 residues long. These data originate in a study of identical twins. Findings of the study overall: The study found excess low generation probability among twin-shared out-of-frame alpha sequences. Out-of-frame TCR alpha sharing in monozygotic twins exceeded recombination model predictions. Fewer insertions marked abundant cord blood beta clonotypes; young adult naive trended weakly, memory not at all.

Using its own MiXCR run on the 5' RACE reads, TCRdb lists one record per CDR3 protein. In the table there are around 650,000 distinct CDR3 sequences, 7.1% of which are singletons. These sequences were also reported in another study, on yellow fever vaccine responses in identical twins.

The rearrangement links TRBV2 to TRBJ2-1; D perhaps matches TRBD1 (5 bases). The sample comprised PBMCs. The receptor was isolated from a young woman in good health. As DNA, the CDR3 is TGTGCCAGCGGGGTAGAAGGGGCTCAAGATGAGCAGTTCTTC. Translating gives CASGVEGAQDEQFF.